What follows are 2 T cell receptor beta chains derived from one specimen sequenced in a study of PD-L1 blockade in urothelial cancer. Some clones are missing from TCRdb's copy, which holds only in-frame ones; the method was immunoSEQ multiplex PCR. The sample contains 20,000 to 30,000 clones, about 83% of which appear only once. The sample consisted of PBMCs, taken around atezolizumab (anti-PD-L1) treatment. The receptors were gathered from a man between 45 and 60 years old with urothelial cancer.

This clone has more than one count but fewer than ten. The J gene is TRBJ1-1, the V gene TRBV2; 7 nucleotides agree with TRBD1. The CDR3 runs to 14 residues. Germline assignment: CDR1 SNHLY and CDR2 FYNNEI. Trimming at V came to 10 bases and at J to 4 bases, leaving 12 bases not matched to a gene. CDR3: CATPIRKGATEAFF. CDR3 sequence (DNA): TGTGCCACCCCCATCCGAAAGGGGGCCACTGAAGCTTTCTTT.

In DNA form, the CDR3 reads TGTGCCAGCAGCGCCCGGGACACCTATGGCTACACCTTC. It yields the protein CASSARDTYGYTF. This rearrangement joins TRBV27 to TRBJ1-2; D may be TRBD1 (6 bases). Germline V CDR1 and CDR2: MNHEY, SMNVEV (reference sequence). This CDR3 has 13 amino acids. V was shortened by 6 bases and J by 4 bases, with 12 bases between the two germline ends.